This T cell receptor beta chain comes out of a study of early T cells in non-severe SARS-CoV-2 infection. Whole-study context: Chains were not paired, and sequencing was done on bulk RNA from unsorted whole blood. Study findings and constraints: The study's VDJdb matching favored anti-spike CD8 responses and missed private and CD4 specificities.

The V gene lost 1 base and the J gene lost 6 bases, with 12 bases spanning the gap. The CDR3 loop spans 14 amino acids. Looked up from germline, CDR1 is LGHDT and CDR2 is YNNKEL (reference sequence). This clonotype was counted only a few times. Its antigen is undetermined. Attachment of unique molecular identifiers was made to individual cDNA molecules. From the 5' RACE reads, TCRdb called clonotypes with MiXCR, one entry per CDR3 protein. The sample yields some 49,000 distinct CDR3 sequences, roughly 8.2% seen once. The chain is built from TRBV3-1 and TRBJ1-1; tentatively, D is TRBD1 (5 bases). The source material was whole blood. The receptor's source is an adult who was a healthcare worker with PCR-confirmed SARS-CoV-2 infection or an uninfected control (not recorded which). CDR3 in amino acids: CASSQGAGRSEAFF. DNA of the CDR3: TGTGCCAGCAGCCAAGGCGCAGGGCGCTCTGAAGCTTTCTTT.